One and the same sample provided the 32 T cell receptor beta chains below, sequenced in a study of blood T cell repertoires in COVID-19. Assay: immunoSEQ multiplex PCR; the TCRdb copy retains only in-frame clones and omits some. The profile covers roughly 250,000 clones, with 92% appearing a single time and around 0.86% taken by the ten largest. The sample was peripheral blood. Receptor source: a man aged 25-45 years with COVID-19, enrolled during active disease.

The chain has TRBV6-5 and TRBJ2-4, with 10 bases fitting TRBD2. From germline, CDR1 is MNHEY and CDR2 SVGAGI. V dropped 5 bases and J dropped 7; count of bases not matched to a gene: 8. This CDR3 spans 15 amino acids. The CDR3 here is CASSTKRGGWNIQYF. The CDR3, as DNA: TGTGCCAGCAGTACCAAGCGGGGGGGCTGGAACATTCAGTACTTC.

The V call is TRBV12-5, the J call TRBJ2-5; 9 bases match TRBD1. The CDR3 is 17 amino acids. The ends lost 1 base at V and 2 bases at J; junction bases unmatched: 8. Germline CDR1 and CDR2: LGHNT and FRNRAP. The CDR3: CASGLATAGQGQETQYF. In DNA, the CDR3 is TGTGCTAGTGGTTTGGCGACGGCGGGACAGGGACAAGAGACCCAGTACTTC.

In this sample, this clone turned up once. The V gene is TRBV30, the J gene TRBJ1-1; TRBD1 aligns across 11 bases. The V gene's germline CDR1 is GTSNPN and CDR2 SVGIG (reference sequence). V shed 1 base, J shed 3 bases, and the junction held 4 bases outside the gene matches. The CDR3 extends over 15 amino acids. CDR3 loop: CAWSARDRGYTEAFF. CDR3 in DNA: TGTGCCTGGAGTGCCCGGGACAGGGGGTACACTGAAGCTTTCTTT.

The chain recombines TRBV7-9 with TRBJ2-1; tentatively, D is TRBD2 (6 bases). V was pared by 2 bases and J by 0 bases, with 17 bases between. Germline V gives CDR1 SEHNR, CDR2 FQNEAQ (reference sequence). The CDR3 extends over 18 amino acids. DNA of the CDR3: TGTGCCAGCAGCTTAAGGAGATATCGGGGGAGCTCCTACAATGAGCAGTTCTTC. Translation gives CASSLRRYRGSSYNEQFF.

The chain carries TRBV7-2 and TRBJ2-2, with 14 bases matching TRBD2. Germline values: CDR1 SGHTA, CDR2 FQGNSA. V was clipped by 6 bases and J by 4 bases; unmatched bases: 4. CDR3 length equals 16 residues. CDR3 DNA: TGTGCCAGCAGAGGGACTAGCGGGAGACTCACCGGGGAGCTGTTTTTT. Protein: CASRGTSGRLTGELFF.

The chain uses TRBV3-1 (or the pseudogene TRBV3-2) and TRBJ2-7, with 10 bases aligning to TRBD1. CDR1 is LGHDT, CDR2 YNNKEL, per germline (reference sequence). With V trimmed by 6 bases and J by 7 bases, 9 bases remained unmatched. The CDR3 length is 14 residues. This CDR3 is CASSPGTGVGEQYF. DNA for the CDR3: TGTGCCAGCAGTCCCGGGACAGGGGTTGGGGAGCAGTACTTC.

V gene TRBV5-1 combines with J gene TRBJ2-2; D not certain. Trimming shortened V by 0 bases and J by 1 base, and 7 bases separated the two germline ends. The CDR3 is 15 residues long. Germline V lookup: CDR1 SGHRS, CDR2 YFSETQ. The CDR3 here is CASSLVLENTGELFF. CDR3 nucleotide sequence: TGCGCCAGCAGCTTGGTTTTAGAGAACACCGGGGAGCTGTTTTTT. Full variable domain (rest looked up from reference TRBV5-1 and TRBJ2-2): KAGVTQTPRYLIKTRGQQVTLSCSPISGHRSVSWYQQTPGQGLQFLFEYFSETQRNKGNFPGRFSGRQFSNSRSEMNVSTLELGDSALYLCASSLVLENTGELFFGEGSRLTVL.

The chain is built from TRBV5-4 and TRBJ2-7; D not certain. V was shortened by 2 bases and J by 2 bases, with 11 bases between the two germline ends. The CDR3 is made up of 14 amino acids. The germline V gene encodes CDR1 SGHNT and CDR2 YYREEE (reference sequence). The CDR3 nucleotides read TGTGCCAGCAGCTTCAGTGACACTGCCTACGAGCAGTACTTC. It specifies CASSFSDTAYEQYF.

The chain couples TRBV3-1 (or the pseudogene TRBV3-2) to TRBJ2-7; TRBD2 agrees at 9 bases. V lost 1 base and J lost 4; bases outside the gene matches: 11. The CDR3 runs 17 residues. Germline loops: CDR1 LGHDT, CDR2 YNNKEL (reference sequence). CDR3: CASSQGRRAGGPYEQYF. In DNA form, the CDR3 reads TGTGCCAGCAGCCAAGGGAGGCGGGCGGGGGGGCCATACGAGCAGTACTTC.

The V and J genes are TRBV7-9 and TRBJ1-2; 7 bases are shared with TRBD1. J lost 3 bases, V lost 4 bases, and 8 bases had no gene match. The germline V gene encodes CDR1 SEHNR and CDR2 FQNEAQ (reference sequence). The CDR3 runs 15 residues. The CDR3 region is CASSSTGSPYYGYTF. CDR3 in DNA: TGTGCCAGCAGCTCGACAGGGTCCCCCTACTATGGCTACACCTTC. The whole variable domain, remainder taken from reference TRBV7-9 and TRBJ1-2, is DTGVSQNPRHKITKRGQNVTFRCDPISEHNRLYWYRQTLGQGPEFLTYFQNEAQLEKSRLLSDRFSAERPKGSFSTLEIQRTEQGDSAMYLCASSSTGSPYYGYTFGSGTRLTVV.

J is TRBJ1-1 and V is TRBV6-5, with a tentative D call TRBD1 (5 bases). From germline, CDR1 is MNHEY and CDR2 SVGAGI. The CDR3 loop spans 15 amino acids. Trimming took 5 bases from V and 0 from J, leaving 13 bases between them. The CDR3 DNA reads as TGTGCCAGCAGTCTTACAGACAGTATGAACACTGAAGCTTTCTTT. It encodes CASSLTDSMNTEAFF.

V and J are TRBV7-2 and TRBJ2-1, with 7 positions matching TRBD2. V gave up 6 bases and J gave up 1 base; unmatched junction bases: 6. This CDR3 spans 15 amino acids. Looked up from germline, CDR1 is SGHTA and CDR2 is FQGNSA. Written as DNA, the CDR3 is TGTGCCAGCAGAACTCCGGGGGGATCCTACAATGAGCAGTTCTTC. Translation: CASRTPGGSYNEQFF. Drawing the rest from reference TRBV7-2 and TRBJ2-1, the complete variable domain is GAGVSQSPSNKVTEKGKDVELRCDPISGHTALYWYRQSLGQGLEFLIYFQGNSAPDKSGLPSDRFSAERTGGSVSTLTIQRTQQEDSAVYLCASRTPGGSYNEQFFGPGTRLTVL.

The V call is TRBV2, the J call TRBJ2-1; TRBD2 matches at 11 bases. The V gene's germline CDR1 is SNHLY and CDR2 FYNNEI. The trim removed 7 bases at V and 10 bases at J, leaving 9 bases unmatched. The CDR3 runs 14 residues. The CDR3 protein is CASTLAGGFQEQFF. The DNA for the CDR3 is TGTGCCAGCACCCTAGCGGGGGGCTTCCAGGAGCAGTTCTTC.

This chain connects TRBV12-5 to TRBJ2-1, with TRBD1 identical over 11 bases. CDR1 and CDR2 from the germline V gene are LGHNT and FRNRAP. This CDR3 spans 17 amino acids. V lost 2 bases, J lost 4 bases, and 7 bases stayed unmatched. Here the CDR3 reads CASGLMAGTGGYNEQFF. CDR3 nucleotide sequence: TGTGCTAGTGGTTTGATGGCCGGGACAGGGGGTTACAATGAGCAGTTCTTC.

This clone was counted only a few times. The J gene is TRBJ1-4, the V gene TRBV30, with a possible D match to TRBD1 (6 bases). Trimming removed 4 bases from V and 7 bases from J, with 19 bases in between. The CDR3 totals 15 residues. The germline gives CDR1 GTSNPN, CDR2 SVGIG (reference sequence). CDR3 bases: TGTGCCTGGAAAACAACAGGGTCCCCCTCTGAAAAACTGTTTTTT. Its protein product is CAWKTTGSPSEKLFF.

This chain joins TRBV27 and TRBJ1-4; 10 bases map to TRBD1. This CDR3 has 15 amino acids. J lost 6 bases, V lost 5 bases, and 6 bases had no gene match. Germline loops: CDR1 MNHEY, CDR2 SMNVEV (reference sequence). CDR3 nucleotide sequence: TGTGCCAGCAGTGCCCAGACAGGGGGCGATGAAAAACTGTTTTTT. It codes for CASSAQTGGDEKLFF.

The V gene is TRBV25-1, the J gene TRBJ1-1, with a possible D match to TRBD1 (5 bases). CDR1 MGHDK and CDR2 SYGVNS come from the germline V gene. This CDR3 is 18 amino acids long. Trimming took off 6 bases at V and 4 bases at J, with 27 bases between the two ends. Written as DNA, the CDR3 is TGTGCCAGCAGCCCGTTCGGAGGGCTCGGGTATGGGGGCACTGAAGCTTTCTTT. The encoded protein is CASSPFGGLGYGGTEAFF.

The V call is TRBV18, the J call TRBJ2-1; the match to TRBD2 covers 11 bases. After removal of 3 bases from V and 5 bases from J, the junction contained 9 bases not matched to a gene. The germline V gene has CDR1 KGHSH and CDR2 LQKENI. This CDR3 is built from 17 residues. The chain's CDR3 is CASSPYLAGGPNNEQFF. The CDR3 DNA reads TGTGCCAGCTCACCGTATTTAGCGGGGGGGCCCAACAATGAGCAGTTCTTC.

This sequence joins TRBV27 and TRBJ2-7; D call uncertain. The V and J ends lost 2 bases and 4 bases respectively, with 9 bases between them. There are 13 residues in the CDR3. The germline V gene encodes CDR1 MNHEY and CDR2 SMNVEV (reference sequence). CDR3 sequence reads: CASSLKTDYEQYF. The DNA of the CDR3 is TGTGCCAGCAGTTTAAAGACTGATTACGAGCAGTACTTC.

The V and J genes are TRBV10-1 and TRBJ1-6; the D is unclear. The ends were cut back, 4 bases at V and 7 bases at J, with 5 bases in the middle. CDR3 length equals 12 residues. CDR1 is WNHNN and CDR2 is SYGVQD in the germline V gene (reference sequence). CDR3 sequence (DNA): TGCGCCAGCAGTGCGGGGAATTCACCCCTCCACTTT. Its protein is CASSAGNSPLHF.

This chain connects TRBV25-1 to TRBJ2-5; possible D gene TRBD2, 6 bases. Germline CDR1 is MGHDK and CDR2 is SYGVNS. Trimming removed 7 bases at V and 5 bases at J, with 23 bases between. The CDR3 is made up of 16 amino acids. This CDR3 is CASTKSPGLGTETQYF. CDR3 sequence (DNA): TGTGCCAGCACTAAATCCCCGGGACTTGGGACTGAGACCCAGTACTTC.

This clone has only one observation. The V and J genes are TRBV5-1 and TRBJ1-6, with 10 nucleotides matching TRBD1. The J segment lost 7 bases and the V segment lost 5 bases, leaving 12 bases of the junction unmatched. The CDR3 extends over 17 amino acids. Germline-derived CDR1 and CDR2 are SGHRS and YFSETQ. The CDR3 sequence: CASRPGTGEVPNSPLHF. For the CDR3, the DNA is TGCGCCAGCAGGCCCGGGACAGGGGAAGTCCCGAATTCACCCCTCCACTTT.

The CDR3 DNA sequence: TGTGCCAGCAGCCCCTCCCTATGGGACACTTATGGCTACACCTTC. It codes for CASSPSLWDTYGYTF. The chain employs TRBV14 and TRBJ1-2; tentatively, D is TRBD1 (6 bases). The CDR3 sequence is 15 residues long. The germline V gene encodes CDR1 SGHDN and CDR2 FVKESK. Trimming shortened V by 4 bases and J by 5 bases, and 17 bases separated the two germline ends.

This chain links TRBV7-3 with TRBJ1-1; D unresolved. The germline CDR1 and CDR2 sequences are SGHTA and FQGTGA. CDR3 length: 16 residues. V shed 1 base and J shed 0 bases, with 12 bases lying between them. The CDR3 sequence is CASSLSPEGLNTEAFF. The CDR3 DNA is TGTGCCAGCAGCTTAAGTCCTGAGGGCTTGAACACTGAAGCTTTCTTT.

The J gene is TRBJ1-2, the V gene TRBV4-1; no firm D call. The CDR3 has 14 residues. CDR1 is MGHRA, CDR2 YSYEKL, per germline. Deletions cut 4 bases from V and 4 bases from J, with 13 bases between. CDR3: CASSLTKAGYGYTF. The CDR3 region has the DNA TGCGCCAGCAGCCTGACTAAGGCCGGCTATGGCTACACCTTC.

CDR3 coding DNA: TGTGCCAGCAGTCCCGGACAGGGCGCGAACACCGGGGAGCTGTTTTTT. Translating it yields CASSPGQGANTGELFF. The J gene is TRBJ2-2, the V gene TRBV27, with TRBD1 matching over 8 bases. The V gene end was trimmed by 5 bases and the J gene end by 0 bases; junction bases not matched to a gene: 5. This CDR3 spans 16 amino acids. Germline loops: CDR1 MNHEY, CDR2 SMNVEV (reference sequence).

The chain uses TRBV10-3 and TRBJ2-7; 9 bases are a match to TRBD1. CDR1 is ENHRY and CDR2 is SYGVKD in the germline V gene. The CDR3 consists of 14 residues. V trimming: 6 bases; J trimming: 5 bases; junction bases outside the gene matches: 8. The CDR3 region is CAIRPGQGVNEQYF. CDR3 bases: TGTGCCATCAGACCGGGACAGGGAGTTAACGAGCAGTACTTC.

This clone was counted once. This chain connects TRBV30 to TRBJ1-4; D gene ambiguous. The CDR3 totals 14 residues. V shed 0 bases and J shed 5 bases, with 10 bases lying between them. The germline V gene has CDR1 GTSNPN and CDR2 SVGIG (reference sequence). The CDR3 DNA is TGTGCCTGGAGTGTAAAAGCCAGGAATGAAAAACTGTTTTTT. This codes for CAWSVKARNEKLFF.

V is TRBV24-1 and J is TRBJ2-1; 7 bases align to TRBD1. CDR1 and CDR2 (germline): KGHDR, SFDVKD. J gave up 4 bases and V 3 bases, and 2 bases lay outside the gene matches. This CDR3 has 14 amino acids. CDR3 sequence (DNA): TGTGCCACCAGTGATCCGGACAGGTACAATGAGCAGTTCTTC. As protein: CATSDPDRYNEQFF.

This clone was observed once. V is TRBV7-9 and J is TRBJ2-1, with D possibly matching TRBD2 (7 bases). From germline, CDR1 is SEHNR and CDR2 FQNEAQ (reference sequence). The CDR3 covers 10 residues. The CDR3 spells CSGGLNEQFF. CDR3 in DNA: TGTTCGGGGGGCCTGAATGAGCAGTTCTTC.

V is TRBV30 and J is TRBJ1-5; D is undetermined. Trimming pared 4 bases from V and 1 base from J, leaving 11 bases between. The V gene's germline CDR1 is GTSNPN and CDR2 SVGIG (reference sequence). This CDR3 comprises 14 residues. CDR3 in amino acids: CAWTGVQSNQPQHF. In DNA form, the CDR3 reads TGTGCCTGGACGGGAGTACAGAGCAATCAGCCCCAGCATTTT.

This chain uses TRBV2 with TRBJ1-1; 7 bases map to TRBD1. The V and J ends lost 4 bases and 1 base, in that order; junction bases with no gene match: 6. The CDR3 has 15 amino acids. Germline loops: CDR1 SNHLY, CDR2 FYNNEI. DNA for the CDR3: TGTGCCAGCAGTGGACCACAGGGGAGGAACACTGAAGCTTTCTTT. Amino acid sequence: CASSGPQGRNTEAFF.